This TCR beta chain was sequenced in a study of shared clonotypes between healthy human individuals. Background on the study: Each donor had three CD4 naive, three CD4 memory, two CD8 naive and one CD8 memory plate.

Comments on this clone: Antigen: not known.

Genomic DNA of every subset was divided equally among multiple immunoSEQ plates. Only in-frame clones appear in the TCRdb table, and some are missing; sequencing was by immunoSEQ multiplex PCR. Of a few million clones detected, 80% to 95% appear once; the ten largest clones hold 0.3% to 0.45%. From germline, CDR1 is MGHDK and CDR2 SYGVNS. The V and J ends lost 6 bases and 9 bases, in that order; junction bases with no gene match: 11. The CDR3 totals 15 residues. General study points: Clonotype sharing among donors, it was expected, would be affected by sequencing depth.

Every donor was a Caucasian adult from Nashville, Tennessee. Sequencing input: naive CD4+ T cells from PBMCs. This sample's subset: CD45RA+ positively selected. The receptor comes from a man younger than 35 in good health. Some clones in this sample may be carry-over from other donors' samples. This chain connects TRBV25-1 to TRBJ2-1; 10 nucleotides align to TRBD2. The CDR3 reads CASSLTTSGQGEQFF. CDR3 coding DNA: TGTGCCAGCAGCCTAACGACTAGCGGGCAGGGTGAGCAGTTCTTC.